The table lists the clone carrying this T cell receptor (beta chain) with a few counts. Its antigen remains unknown. The data belong to a study of vaccination and CD4 T cells after COVID-19. The time point: late sampling 161 to 241 days after vaccination in a few convalescent patients. Treatment in this sample: roughly ten-day PBMC culture with coronavirus spike peptide pools or control peptides (ViraFEST assay). With the Oncomine TCR Beta short-read assay, DNA from cultured CD4+ T cells was sequenced. Via MiXCR, TCRdb re-called the PCR reads, giving one row per CDR3 protein. The data show fewer than 25,000 distinct CDR3 sequences, around two fifths seen once. This material consisted of CD4+ T cells from blood, cultured in vitro, taken about 7 months after SARS-CoV-2 vaccination. This clonotype originated in a human donor who had recovered from COVID-19.

The CDR3 is CASSSTRGGHGYTF. CDR3 nucleotides: TGTGCCAGCAGCTCCACCCGGGGGGGGCATGGCTACACCTTC. V usage is TRBV7-2 and J usage is TRBJ1-2; possibly TRBD1 for D (6 bases). The CDR3 is made up of 14 amino acids. The germline V gene encodes CDR1 SGHTA and CDR2 FQGNSA. The V and J ends lost 4 bases and 6 bases respectively, with 15 bases between them.